This T cell receptor beta chain was documented in a study of Tregs in tolerant kidney transplant recipients. Assay used: immunoSEQ multiplex PCR; TCRdb lists only in-frame clones, some missing. Seen here are fewer than 70,000 clones, around four fifths observed once, and the top ten hold roughly 5.2%. The TCR sequence derives from a human donor in good health. The sequenced material came from CD4+ T cells from blood.

CDR3 in DNA: TGTGCCAGCAGCCCGTCGCCAGCGGGAGCGGTCGGGGAGCTGTTTTTT. It yields the protein CASSPSPAGAVGELFF. The chain employs TRBV7-3 and TRBJ2-2, with TRBD2 matching 8 bases. This CDR3 comprises 16 residues. CDR1 is SGHTA, CDR2 FQGTGA, per germline. The V gene end was trimmed by 5 bases and the J gene end by 7 bases; junction bases not matched to a gene: 12. Supplemented by reference TRBV7-3 and TRBJ2-2, the full variable domain reads GAGVSQTPSNKVTEKGKYVELRCDPISGHTALYWYRQSLGQGPEFLIYFQGTGAADDSGLPNDRFFAVRPEGSVSTLKIQRTERGDSAVYLCASSPSPAGAVGELFFGEGSRLTVL.